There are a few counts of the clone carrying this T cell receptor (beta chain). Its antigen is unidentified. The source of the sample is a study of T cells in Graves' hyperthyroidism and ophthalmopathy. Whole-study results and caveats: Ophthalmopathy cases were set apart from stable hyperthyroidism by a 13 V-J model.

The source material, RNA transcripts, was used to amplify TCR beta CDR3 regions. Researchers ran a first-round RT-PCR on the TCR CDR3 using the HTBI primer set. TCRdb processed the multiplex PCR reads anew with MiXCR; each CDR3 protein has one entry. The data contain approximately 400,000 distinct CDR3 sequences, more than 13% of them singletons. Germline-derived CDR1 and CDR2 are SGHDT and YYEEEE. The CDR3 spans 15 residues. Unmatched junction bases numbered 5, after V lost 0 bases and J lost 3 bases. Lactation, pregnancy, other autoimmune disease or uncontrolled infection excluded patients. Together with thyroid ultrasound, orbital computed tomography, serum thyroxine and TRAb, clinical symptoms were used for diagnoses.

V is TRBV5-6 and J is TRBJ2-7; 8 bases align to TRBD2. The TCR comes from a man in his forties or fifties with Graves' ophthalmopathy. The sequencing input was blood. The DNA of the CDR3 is TGTGCCAGCAGCTTGGAAGCGGGAGCGGGCTACGAGCAGTACTTC. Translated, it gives CASSLEAGAGYEQYF.